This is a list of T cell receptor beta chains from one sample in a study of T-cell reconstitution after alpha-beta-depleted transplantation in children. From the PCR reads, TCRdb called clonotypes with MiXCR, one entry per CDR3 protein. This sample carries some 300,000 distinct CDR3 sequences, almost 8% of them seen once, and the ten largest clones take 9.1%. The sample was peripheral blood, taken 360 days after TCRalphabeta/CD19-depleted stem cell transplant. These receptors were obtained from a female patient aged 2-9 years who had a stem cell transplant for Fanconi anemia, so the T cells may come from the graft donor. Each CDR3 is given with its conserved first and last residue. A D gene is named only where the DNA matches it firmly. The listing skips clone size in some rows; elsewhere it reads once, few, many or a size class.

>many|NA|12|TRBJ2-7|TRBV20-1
CSAMRRGSEQYF
TGCAGTGCTATGAGAAGAGGCAGCGAGCAGTACTTC
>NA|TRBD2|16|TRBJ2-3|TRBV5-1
CASRFSGGASTDTQYF
TGCGCCAGCAGATTTAGCGGGGGGGCCTCCACAGATACGCAGTATTTT
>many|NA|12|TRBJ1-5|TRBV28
CASQQGTQPQHF
TGTGCCAGCCAGCAGGGGACTCAGCCCCAGCATTTT
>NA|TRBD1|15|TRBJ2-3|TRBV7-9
CASSLRGPSIHTQYF
TGTGCCAGCAGCCTAAGGGGGCCGTCCATTCATACGCAGTATTTT
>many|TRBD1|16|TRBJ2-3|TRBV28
CASSLWTGLGTDTQYF
TGTGCCAGCAGTTTGTGGACAGGGTTGGGTACAGATACGCAGTATTTT
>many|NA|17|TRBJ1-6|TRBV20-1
CSARDHGPLGNRSPLHF
TGCAGTGCTAGAGATCACGGACCGCTAGGGAACCGCTCACCCCTCCACTTT
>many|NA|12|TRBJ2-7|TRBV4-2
CASSRSSYEQYF
TGTGCCAGCAGCCGGAGCTCCTACGAGCAGTACTTC
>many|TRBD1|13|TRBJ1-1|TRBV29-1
CSVDLRGRTEAFF
TGCAGCGTGGATCTAAGGGGGCGGACTGAAGCTTTCTTT
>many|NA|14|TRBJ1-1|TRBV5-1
CASSWSQKGAEAFF
TGCGCCAGCAGCTGGTCCCAGAAGGGGGCTGAAGCTTTCTTT
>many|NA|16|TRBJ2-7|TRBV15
CATSRYWDFGDYEQYF
TGTGCCACCAGCAGGTACTGGGATTTTGGGGACTACGAGCAGTACTTC
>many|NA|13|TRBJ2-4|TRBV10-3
CAISAGTANIQYF
TGTGCCATCAGTGCCGGGACTGCAAACATTCAGTACTTC
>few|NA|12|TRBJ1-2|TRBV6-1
CATQAGAGGYTF
TGTGCCACTCAGGCGGGGGCTGGTGGCTACACCTTC
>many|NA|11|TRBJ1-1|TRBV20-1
CSARETGTAFF
TGCAGTGCTAGGGAGACAGGAACAGCTTTCTTT